The 21 T cell receptor beta chains given below trace back to one sample, sequenced in a study of human thymus T cells. Thymus pieces cut out during corrective heart surgery were the tissue that was used. Clones were read by immunoSEQ multiplex PCR, and TCRdb kept only the in-frame ones, dropping some. The data contain tens of thousands of clones, around 96% of them singletons. The sequenced material came from thymus tissue. Source of these receptors: a boy under three years old with a congenital heart defect but otherwise immunologically healthy.

The J gene is TRBJ1-3, the V gene TRBV25-1, with 7 bases that match TRBD1. The CDR3 covers 16 residues. V dropped 3 bases and J dropped 1; count of bases not matched to a gene: 6. The germline CDR1 and CDR2 sequences are MGHDK and SYGVNS. The CDR3 DNA reads as TGTGCCAGCAGTGACCAAACAGGGGCATCTGGAAACACCATATATTTT. Translating it yields CASSDQTGASGNTIYF. Full variable domain (outside the CDR3, taken from reference TRBV25-1 and TRBJ1-3): EADIYQTPRYLVIGTGKKITLECSQTMGHDKMYWYQQDPGMELHLIHYSYGVNSTEKGDLSSESTVSRIRTEHFPLTLESARPSHTSQYLCASSDQTGASGNTIYFGEGSWLTVV.

The chain links TRBV4-2 to TRBJ2-1; 8 nucleotides align to TRBD2. The V and J ends lost 1 base and 7 bases, in that order; junction bases with no gene match: 18. The CDR3 is 19 residues long. Germline CDR1 LGHNA, CDR2 YNFKEQ. The CDR3 protein is CASSQAPLGEREIGNEQFF. CDR3 coding DNA: TGTGCCAGCAGCCAAGCTCCCCTGGGGGAGCGGGAGATTGGAAATGAGCAGTTCTTC.

As for this clone: At one of its ends the junction is not consistent with the germline gene, which may arise from a read error. The chain couples TRBV28 to TRBJ1-5, with 9 bases matching TRBD1. In germline, CDR1 is MDHEN, CDR2 SYDVKM. The CDR3 length is 11 residues. The CDR3 DNA sequence: TGTGCCAGCAGTTTCCGGGACAGGGTGGATTTT. Protein sequence: CASSFRDRVDF.

The chain carries TRBV5-1 and TRBJ1-2; D call uncertain. The CDR3 runs 16 residues. Germline lookup yields CDR1 SGHRS and CDR2 YFSETQ. Trimming cost V 0 bases and J 4 bases, with 16 bases left between them. The CDR3 is CASSLVWPEGAYGYTF. The DNA for the CDR3 is TGCGCCAGCAGCTTGGTTTGGCCTGAAGGTGCCTATGGCTACACCTTC. The complete variable domain, with remaining parts taken from reference TRBV5-1 and TRBJ1-2, reads KAGVTQTPRYLIKTRGQQVTLSCSPISGHRSVSWYQQTPGQGLQFLFEYFSETQRNKGNFPGRFSGRQFSNSRSEMNVSTLELGDSALYLCASSLVWPEGAYGYTFGSGTRLTVV.

This clone was seen only a few times. J is TRBJ1-5 and V is TRBV19, with D perhaps matching TRBD1 (6 bases). CDR1 is LNHDA, CDR2 SQIVND, per germline (reference sequence). CDR3 length equals 12 residues. The V end lost 6 bases, the J end lost 8 bases, and 11 bases lay between the germline ends. CDR3 region: CASRLRGKPQHF. The CDR3 DNA is TGTGCCAGTAGGCTCAGGGGAAAGCCCCAGCATTTT. Full variable domain (remainder filled in from reference TRBV19 and TRBJ1-5): DGGITQSPKYLFRKEGQNVTLSCEQNLNHDAMYWYRQDPGQGLRLIYYSQIVNDFQKGDIAEGYSVSREKKESFPLTVTSAQKNPTAFYLCASRLRGKPQHFGDGTRLSIL.

V usage is TRBV7-9 and J usage is TRBJ1-2, with 7 bases fitting TRBD1. Trimming took 3 bases from V and 7 from J; bases not matched to a gene: 11. Germline V gene sequence: CDR1 SEHNR, CDR2 FQNEAQ (reference sequence). CDR3 size: 15 residues. CDR3 loop: CASSFIETGRTGYTF. Written as DNA, the CDR3 is TGTGCCAGCAGCTTTATTGAGACAGGGAGGACTGGCTACACCTTC.

Turning to this clone: The junction shows a germline mismatch at one end, possibly a read error. The chain has TRBV5-1 and TRBJ2-5, with D uncertain. The CDR3 covers 13 residues. In germline, CDR1 is SGHRS, CDR2 YFSETQ. CDR3 bases: TGCGCCAGCACCTTGGTCGGGCAAGAGACCCAGTACTTC. This sequence encodes CASTLVGQETQYF.

The chain is built from TRBV6-5 and TRBJ1-1, with 7 bases aligning to TRBD1. With V trimmed by 2 bases and J by 0 bases, 3 bases remained unmatched. The CDR3 runs to 15 residues. CDR1 is MNHEY, CDR2 SVGAGI, per germline. CDR3: CASSYRTGMNTEAFF. CDR3 DNA sequence: TGTGCCAGCAGTTACAGGACAGGAATGAACACTGAAGCTTTCTTT.

V and J are TRBV19 and TRBJ1-1, with D maybe TRBD1 (5 bases). CDR1 LNHDA and CDR2 SQIVND come from the germline V gene (reference sequence). This CDR3 has 14 residues. The V gene lost 4 bases and the J gene lost 5 bases, with 14 bases spanning the gap. CDR3 residues: CASSKQGDQTEAFF. The CDR3 DNA follows: TGTGCCAGTAGTAAGCAGGGTGATCAAACTGAAGCTTTCTTT. The entire variable domain, with the rest obtained from reference TRBV19 and TRBJ1-1, is as follows: DGGITQSPKYLFRKEGQNVTLSCEQNLNHDAMYWYRQDPGQGLRLIYYSQIVNDFQKGDIAEGYSVSREKKESFPLTVTSAQKNPTAFYLCASSKQGDQTEAFFGQGTRLTVV.

The V and J genes are TRBV5-6 and TRBJ1-5, with D possibly TRBD1 on 5 matching bases. V dropped 3 bases and J dropped 0 bases, with 19 bases sitting between them. Per the germline V gene, CDR1 is SGHDT and CDR2 is YYEEEE. This CDR3 contains 18 residues. The CDR3 here is CASSWSGGRVYSNQPQHF. The CDR3 nucleotides read TGTGCCAGCAGCTGGAGCGGCGGCAGGGTCTATAGCAATCAGCCCCAGCATTTT.

The chain uses TRBV7-9 and TRBJ2-7; 8 bases agree with TRBD2. CDR1 and CDR2 (germline): SEHNR, FQNEAQ (reference sequence). The trim removed 2 bases at V and 3 bases at J, leaving 9 bases unmatched. This CDR3 comprises 16 residues. The CDR3 loop is CASSLSRGREDYEQYF. CDR3 sequence (DNA): TGTGCCAGCAGCTTATCCCGCGGGCGGGAGGACTACGAGCAGTACTTC. Supplemented by reference TRBV7-9 and TRBJ2-7, the full variable domain reads DTGVSQNPRHKITKRGQNVTFRCDPISEHNRLYWYRQTLGQGPEFLTYFQNEAQLEKSRLLSDRFSAERPKGSFSTLEIQRTEQGDSAMYLCASSLSRGREDYEQYFGPGTRLTVT.

The V gene is TRBV5-4, the J gene TRBJ2-3, with 8 bases matching TRBD2. CDR1 and CDR2 (germline): SGHNT, YYREEE (reference sequence). J gave up 4 bases and V 4 bases, and 14 bases lay outside the gene matches. This CDR3 spans 17 amino acids. CDR3 amino acids: CASSRWGLVPAADTQYF. CDR3 nucleotide sequence: TGTGCCAGCAGCCGCTGGGGACTAGTCCCCGCCGCAGATACGCAGTATTTT.

This chain connects TRBV27 to TRBJ2-2; 9 nucleotides align to TRBD2. Germline CDR1 is MNHEY and CDR2 is SMNVEV (reference sequence). The ends lost 6 bases at V and 5 bases at J; junction bases unmatched: 13. This CDR3 is built from 17 residues. The CDR3 is CASSYGVLAGRTGELFF. The CDR3 nucleotides read TGTGCCAGCAGCTACGGCGTCCTAGCGGGAAGAACCGGGGAGCTGTTTTTT.

V gene TRBV5-1 combines with J gene TRBJ2-7; D possibly matches TRBD1 or TRBD2 (6 bases each). From germline, CDR1 is SGHRS and CDR2 YFSETQ. The V and J ends lost 1 base and 1 base respectively, with 12 bases between them. The CDR3 sequence is 15 residues long. The CDR3 spells CASSLLQGGSYEQYF. The CDR3 nucleotides read TGCGCCAGCAGCTTGCTACAGGGAGGATCCTACGAGCAGTACTTC.

This rearrangement joins TRBV19 to TRBJ1-1, with 9 bases identical to TRBD1. The trim removed 5 bases at V and 0 bases at J, leaving 10 bases unmatched. The CDR3 is 17 residues long. CDR1 and CDR2 (germline): LNHDA, SQIVND (reference sequence). The CDR3 spells CASSPHRGRGLNTEAFF. In DNA, the CDR3 is TGTGCCAGTAGTCCCCACAGGGGGCGCGGGCTGAACACTGAAGCTTTCTTT.

J is TRBJ2-1 and V is TRBV5-6; possible D gene TRBD2, 5 bases. Germline V CDR1 and CDR2: SGHDT, YYEEEE. This CDR3 has 18 amino acids. V lost 4 bases and J lost 0, with 20 bases in between. The CDR3 here is CASSALASNLSSYNEQFF. In DNA form, the CDR3 reads TGTGCCAGCAGCGCCTTAGCGTCGAACTTGAGCTCCTACAATGAGCAGTTCTTC.

The CDR3 spells CASSSMGLAGESYEQYF. The CDR3 bases are TGTGCCAGCAGTTCCATGGGACTAGCGGGAGAATCCTACGAGCAGTACTTC. The V and J genes are TRBV28 and TRBJ2-5; 14 bases map to TRBD2. The end of the DNA aligns better with TRBJ2-7, so the J call may be wrong. The length of the CDR3 is 17 residues. Germline V CDR1 and CDR2: MDHEN, SYDVKM.

The J gene is TRBJ2-3, the V gene TRBV30; D call uncertain. CDR3 length equals 15 residues. The germline V and J ends were trimmed by 3 bases and 1 base, with 14 bases remaining between them. The V gene's germline CDR1 is GTSNPN and CDR2 SVGIG (reference sequence). This chain's CDR3 is CAWRWVGQGTDTQYF. CDR3 DNA: TGTGCCTGGAGGTGGGTCGGTCAGGGCACAGATACGCAGTATTTT.

The rearrangement links TRBV28 to TRBJ2-2, with D unclear. Germline-derived CDR1 and CDR2 are MDHEN and SYDVKM. V was shortened by 3 bases and J by 5 bases, with 7 bases between the two germline ends. CDR3 length: 13 residues. This CDR3 is CASSFLPTGELFF. In nucleotides, the CDR3 is TGTGCCAGCAGTTTCCTCCCAACCGGGGAGCTGTTTTTT.

The count of this clone is one. V and J are TRBV7-8 and TRBJ2-5; D might be TRBD1 (6 bases). The CDR3 consists of 17 residues. Germline CDR1 SGHVS, CDR2 FQNEAQ. Trimming stripped 1 base from V and 5 bases from J, with 20 bases between. This chain's CDR3 is CASSLGEQGRIGETQYF. The CDR3 DNA sequence: TGTGCCAGCAGCTTAGGTGAACAGGGACGTATTGGGGAGACCCAGTACTTC.

For this clone: The junction departs from germline at one end; a sequencing error may be responsible. The DNA of the CDR3 is TGCGCCAGCAGCATGGGACTAGCGGGAGGGATCTACGGGCAGTACTTC. It encodes CASSMGLAGGIYGQYF. This chain joins TRBV5-1 and TRBJ2-7; 16 bases agree with TRBD2. The CDR3 consists of 16 residues. Germline values: CDR1 SGHRS, CDR2 YFSETQ.